This passage covers 17 T cell receptor beta chains from one sample sequenced in a study of control samples from healthy donors and cancer patients. Repertoires were generated with immunoSEQ multiplex PCR, while TCRdb's copy carries only in-frame clones and drops some. The sample includes about 270,000 clones, almost 85% of them seen just once. The source material was PBMCs. Source of these receptors: a woman aged 55-70 years with lung cancer.

This clone was seen a single time. For the CDR3, the DNA is TGCGCCAGCAGCTTGGGTTCTAGCGGATCAATAGATACGCAGTATTTT. It encodes CASSLGSSGSIDTQYF. This chain joins TRBV5-1 and TRBJ2-3; 7 nucleotides agree with TRBD2. With V trimmed by 0 bases and J by 5 bases, 9 bases remained unmatched. The CDR3 spans 16 residues. Germline CDR1 is SGHRS and CDR2 is YFSETQ.

V is TRBV5-1 and J is TRBJ2-1; 11 bases align to TRBD2. Germline trimming cut 5 bases from V and 6 bases from J; bases unmatched to any gene: 10. The CDR3 spans 16 residues. The germline CDR1 and CDR2 sequences are SGHRS and YFSETQ. As DNA, the CDR3 is TGCGCCAGCAGACGTAGCGGGAGGGCCGGTATCAATGAGCAGTTCTTC. The encoded protein is CASRRSGRAGINEQFF.

This clone is a singleton in its sample. The chain recombines TRBV5-1 with TRBJ1-2; a weak D match, TRBD1 (5 bases). This CDR3 region has 14 residues. V lost 0 bases, J lost 6 bases, and 12 bases lay in between. Germline CDR1 SGHRS, CDR2 YFSETQ. CDR3 region: CASSLAGGRDGYTF. CDR3 nucleotides: TGCGCCAGCAGCTTGGCCGGGGGTAGGGATGGCTACACCTTC.

This clone has ten or more counts. V and J are TRBV28 and TRBJ1-5, with 9 bases that match TRBD1. The trim removed 7 bases at V and 4 bases at J, leaving 8 bases unmatched. The V gene's germline CDR1 is MDHEN and CDR2 SYDVKM. This CDR3 is built from 15 residues. The CDR3 region is CASIPGQGFNQPQHF. The CDR3 region has the DNA TGTGCCAGCATTCCGGGACAGGGCTTTAATCAGCCCCAGCATTTT.

This clone appeared once. The gene calls are TRBV19 and TRBJ2-1; 9 positions agree with TRBD1. Germline values: CDR1 LNHDA, CDR2 SQIVND (reference sequence). The CDR3 extends over 12 amino acids. Losses at the gene ends were 8 bases for V and 8 bases for J; bases not matched to a gene: 4. This CDR3 is CASGQGRYEQFF. In DNA, the CDR3 is TGTGCCAGTGGACAGGGGAGATATGAGCAGTTCTTC. Filled out from reference TRBV19 and TRBJ2-1, the complete variable domain reads DGGITQSPKYLFRKEGQNVTLSCEQNLNHDAMYWYRQDPGQGLRLIYYSQIVNDFQKGDIAEGYSVSREKKESFPLTVTSAQKNPTAFYLCASGQGRYEQFFGPGTRLTVL.

This chain joins TRBV4-1 and TRBJ2-7; the match to TRBD1 covers 7 bases. Losses at the gene ends were 4 bases for V and 3 bases for J; bases not matched to a gene: 6. The V gene's germline CDR1 is MGHRA and CDR2 YSYEKL. CDR3 size: 14 residues. The CDR3 protein is CASSLTGESYEQYF. The CDR3 DNA reads as TGCGCCAGCAGCCTTACAGGGGAGAGCTACGAGCAGTACTTC.

This chain uses TRBV7-9 with TRBJ2-1; 9 bases fit TRBD2. This CDR3 comprises 17 residues. The germline CDR1 and CDR2 sequences are SEHNR and FQNEAQ (reference sequence). Unmatched junction bases numbered 5, after V lost 2 bases and J lost 0 bases. CDR3 nucleotides: TGTGCCAGCAGCTTACCCCTAGCGGGGAGCTCCTACAATGAGCAGTTCTTC. Protein: CASSLPLAGSSYNEQFF.

The chain uses TRBV5-1 and TRBJ2-7, with 8 bases that match TRBD1. The V and J ends lost 4 bases and 5 bases, in that order; junction bases with no gene match: 8. This CDR3 has 14 residues. Germline CDR1 SGHRS, CDR2 YFSETQ. CDR3 residues: CASSTGTGSHEQYF. The DNA for the CDR3 is TGCGCCAGCAGCACCGGGACAGGATCCCACGAGCAGTACTTC.

This clone was observed a few times. The chain is built from TRBV10-2 and TRBJ1-5; D is uncertain. CDR1 WSHSY and CDR2 SAAADI come from the germline V gene. The CDR3 has 14 amino acids. Trimming shortened V by 6 bases and J by 3 bases, and 12 bases separated the two germline ends. The CDR3, as DNA: TGCGCCAGCAGAGTAGGGTTTGACAATCAGCCCCAGCATTTT. As protein: CASRVGFDNQPQHF.

Ten or more counts support this clone. This chain uses TRBV7-2 with TRBJ1-2; weak D call: TRBD1 (6 bases). Germline lookup yields CDR1 SGHTA and CDR2 FQGNSA. The CDR3 totals 15 residues. Trimming left V 2 bases short and J 8 bases short, with 18 bases between. Here the CDR3 DNA reads TGTGCCAGCAGCTTAATGACCGTCACAGGGAAGGGCTACACCTTC. Translation: CASSLMTVTGKGYTF.

This chain uses TRBV28 with TRBJ1-2; D unclear. The V end lost 4 bases, the J end lost 2 bases, and 11 bases lay between the germline ends. Germline V gene data show CDR1 as MDHEN and CDR2 as SYDVKM. This CDR3 region has 14 residues. Here the CDR3 reads CASSWAQVNYGYTF. CDR3 DNA: TGTGCCAGCAGTTGGGCGCAGGTCAACTATGGCTACACCTTC.

The J gene is TRBJ1-4, the V gene TRBV5-1; TRBD1 might be the D (5 bases). Germline V gene sequence: CDR1 SGHRS, CDR2 YFSETQ. Deletions cut 4 bases from V and 5 bases from J, with 15 bases between. This CDR3 spans 15 amino acids. The CDR3 here is CASSEAAGLNEKLFF. The CDR3 DNA follows: TGCGCCAGCAGCGAGGCTGCGGGACTGAATGAAAAACTGTTTTTT. Full variable domain (remainder filled in from reference TRBV5-1 and TRBJ1-4): KAGVTQTPRYLIKTRGQQVTLSCSPISGHRSVSWYQQTPGQGLQFLFEYFSETQRNKGNFPGRFSGRQFSNSRSEMNVSTLELGDSALYLCASSEAAGLNEKLFFGSGTQLSVL.

This chain joins TRBV10-1 and TRBJ1-1; D possibly corresponds to TRBD1 (5 bases). The germline V and J ends were trimmed by 3 bases and 5 bases, with 13 bases remaining between them. The CDR3 is made up of 14 amino acids. Per the germline V gene, CDR1 is WNHNN and CDR2 is SYGVQD (reference sequence). The CDR3 region is CASSDTTVVTEAFF. The CDR3 DNA sequence: TGCGCCAGCAGTGACACGACAGTAGTAACTGAAGCTTTCTTT.

This clone has only a few counts. This chain links TRBV27 with TRBJ2-7; 9 nucleotides agree with TRBD1. V was clipped by 4 bases and J by 3 bases; unmatched bases: 7. The CDR3 covers 15 residues. Per germline, CDR1 MNHEY and CDR2 SMNVEV (reference sequence). The DNA for the CDR3 is TGTGCCAGCAGTTCAACAGGGGGCGCTTTCTACGAGCAGTACTTC. Amino acid sequence: CASSSTGGAFYEQYF.

The genes are TRBV5-4 and TRBJ2-5, with 11 bases identical to TRBD2. V gave up 3 bases and J gave up 5 bases; unmatched junction bases: 3. Germline assignment: CDR1 SGHNT and CDR2 YYREEE (reference sequence). The CDR3 covers 14 residues. The DNA of the CDR3 is TGTGCCAGCAGCTCACTAGCGGGAGCGGAGACCCAGTACTTC. This encodes CASSSLAGAETQYF.

The chain employs TRBV18 and TRBJ2-7, with D unclear. Trimming pared 2 bases from V and 2 bases from J, leaving 10 bases between. Germline V gives CDR1 KGHSH, CDR2 LQKENI. The CDR3 loop spans 14 amino acids. CDR3: CASSPSGLTYEQYF. CDR3 nucleotide sequence: TGTGCCAGCTCACCATCCGGGTTGACCTACGAGCAGTACTTC.

This clone occurred once. V is TRBV6-5 and J is TRBJ1-2; 8 nucleotides line up with TRBD1. Trimming removed 6 bases from V and 8 bases from J; junction bases left unmatched: 11. Germline V gives CDR1 MNHEY, CDR2 SVGAGI. The CDR3 is 14 residues long. CDR3 DNA: TGTGCCAGCAGCCGGACAGGGCGGGAAGGGGGCTACACCTTC. Its protein product is CASSRTGREGGYTF.